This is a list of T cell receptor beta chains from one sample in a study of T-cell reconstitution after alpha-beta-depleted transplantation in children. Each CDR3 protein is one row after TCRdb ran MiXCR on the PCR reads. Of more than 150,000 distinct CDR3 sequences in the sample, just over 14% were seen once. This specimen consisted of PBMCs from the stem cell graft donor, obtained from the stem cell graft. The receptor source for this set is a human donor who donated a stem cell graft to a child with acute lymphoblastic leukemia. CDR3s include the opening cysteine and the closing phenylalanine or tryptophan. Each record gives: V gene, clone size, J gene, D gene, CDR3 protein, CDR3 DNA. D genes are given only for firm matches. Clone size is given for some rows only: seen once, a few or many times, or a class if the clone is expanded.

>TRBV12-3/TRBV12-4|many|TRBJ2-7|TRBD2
CASSLISSGEYSYEQYF
TGTGCCAGCAGTTTAATCTCTAGCGGAGAATACTCCTACGAGCAGTACTTC
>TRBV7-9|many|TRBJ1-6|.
CASSLVHSPLHF
TGTGCCAGCAGCTTAGTCCATTCACCCCTCCACTTT
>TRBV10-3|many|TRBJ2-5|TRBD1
CAISEAGGAERQYF
TGTGCCATCAGTGAAGCAGGGGGAGCCGAGAGACAGTACTTC
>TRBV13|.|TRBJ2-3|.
CASSTTGDTQYF
TGTGCCAGCAGCACGACCGGGGATACGCAGTATTTT
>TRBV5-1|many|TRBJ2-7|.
CASSLDGDEQYF
TGCGCCAGCAGCTTGGACGGGGACGAGCAGTACTTC
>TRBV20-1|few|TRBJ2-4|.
CSARDRAKNIQYF
TGCAGTGCTAGAGATCGGGCAAAAAACATTCAGTACTTC
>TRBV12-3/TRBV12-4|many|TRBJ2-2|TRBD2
CASSKWTSGSGELFF
TGTGCCAGCAGCAAGTGGACTAGCGGGAGTGGGGAGCTGTTTTTT
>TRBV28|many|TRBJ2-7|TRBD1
CASRDREREQYF
TGTGCCAGCCGGGACAGGGAACGCGAGCAGTACTTC
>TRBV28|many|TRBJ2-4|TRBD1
CASSLLDRDGNIQYF
TGTGCCAGCAGTTTGCTTGACAGGGACGGAAACATTCAGTACTTC
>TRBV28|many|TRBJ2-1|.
CASKTGVGEQFF
TGTGCCAGCAAAACGGGAGTGGGAGAGCAGTTCTTC
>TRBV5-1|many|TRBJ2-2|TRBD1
CAPFPVNRGLRRITGELFF
TGCGCCCCCTTCCCCGTGAACAGGGGGCTCAGAAGAATCACCGGGGAGCTGTTTTTT
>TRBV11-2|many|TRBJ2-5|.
CASGAQGSSQETQYF
TGTGCCAGCGGCGCACAGGGCTCCTCCCAAGAGACCCAGTACTTC
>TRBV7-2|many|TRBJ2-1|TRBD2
CASSSLAGGTYNEQFF
TGTGCCAGCAGTTCCTTAGCGGGAGGAACATACAATGAGCAGTTCTTC
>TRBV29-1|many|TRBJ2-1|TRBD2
CSVGQGAGVQFF
TGCAGCGTCGGGCAAGGGGCGGGAGTTCAGTTCTTC
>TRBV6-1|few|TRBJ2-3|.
CASRRITDTQYF
TGTGCCAGCAGACGGATCACAGATACGCAGTATTTT